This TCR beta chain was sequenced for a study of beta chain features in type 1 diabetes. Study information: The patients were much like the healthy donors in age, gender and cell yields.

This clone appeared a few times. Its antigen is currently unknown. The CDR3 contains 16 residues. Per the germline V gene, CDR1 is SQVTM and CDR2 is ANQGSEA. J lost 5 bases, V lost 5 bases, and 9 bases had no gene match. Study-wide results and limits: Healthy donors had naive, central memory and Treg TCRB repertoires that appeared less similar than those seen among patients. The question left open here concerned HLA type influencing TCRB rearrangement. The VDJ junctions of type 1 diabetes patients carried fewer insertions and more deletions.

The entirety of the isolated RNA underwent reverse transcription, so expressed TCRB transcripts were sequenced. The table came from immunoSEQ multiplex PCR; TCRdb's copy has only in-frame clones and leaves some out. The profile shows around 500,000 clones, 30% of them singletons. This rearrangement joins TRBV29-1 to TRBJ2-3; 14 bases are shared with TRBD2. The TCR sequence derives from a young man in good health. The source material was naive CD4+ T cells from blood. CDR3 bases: TGCAGCGTTTGGACTAGCGGGAGGTCCCTCCAAGATACGCAGTATTTT. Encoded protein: CSVWTSGRSLQDTQYF.